This entry concerns a single T cell receptor beta chain. Its specificity is not known. The data belong to a study of Ad26.COV2.S vaccination and SARS-CoV-2 variants. About the study: Each vaccinee took Ad26.COV2.S intramuscularly, once or twice 56 days apart.

The table came from immunoSEQ multiplex PCR; TCRdb's copy has only in-frame clones and leaves some out. The profile shows 200,000 to 300,000 clones, more than 75% of them singletons. Treatment meaning: around 19 received Ad26.COV2.S at low or high dose, single or two shots; roughly five received placebo; per-sample allocation not given. Repertoires come from day 63 after the first vaccine or placebo injection. Expressing Wuhan-strain SARS-CoV-2 spike, an Ad26 vector served as the vaccine. Study-wide results and caveats: Comparable non-spike TCR breadth was observed in vaccine and placebo recipients. The study found higher spike-specific TCR breadth in vaccine than placebo recipients.

The CDR3 is made up of 14 amino acids. Germline values: CDR1 SGHTA, CDR2 FQGNSA. V lost 1 base and J 2 bases, leaving 9 bases between the germline ends. This TCR was sampled from a person aged 18 to 59 who received the Ad26.COV2.S COVID-19 vaccine or a placebo. The sequences come from peripheral blood, collected in a trial of Ad26.COV2.S vaccine versus placebo. The V gene is TRBV7-2, the J gene TRBJ2-7; tentatively, D is TRBD1 (5 bases). CDR3 sequence (DNA): TGTGCCAGCAGCTTAGGGACACCGGCCTACGAGCAGTACTTC. Protein product: CASSLGTPAYEQYF.